This T cell receptor beta chain was found in a study of blood T cell repertoires in COVID-19. For the study at large: Acute and convalescent COVID-19 specimens originated in the United States, Italy and Spain. T cells, B-cell-depleted T cells, or PBMCs supplied cDNA or gDNA.

All enrollees were about 18 to 89 years old and from roughly 26 US areas. In the authors' methods: Researchers report that nucleated cell counts were estimated from reference gene primer amplification. Repertoires were generated with immunoSEQ multiplex PCR, while TCRdb's copy carries only in-frame clones and drops some. V, J and clone size derive from that table, while D and trimming were established from the DNA sequence. The table records under 250,000 clones, over 75% of them present only once. The material sequenced was PBMCs or T cells enriched from blood (not recorded which). This receptor was taken from a woman between 50 and 59 years old with acute COVID-19.

CDR3 protein: CASSQVLQRGGGEQFF. DNA for the CDR3: TGTGCCAGCAGCCAAGTTCTCCAGCGGGGGGGAGGTGAGCAGTTCTTC. This chain links TRBV3-1 (or the pseudogene TRBV3-2) with TRBJ2-1; 10 bases are a match to TRBD2. The length of the CDR3 is 16 residues. Germline CDR1 LGHDT, CDR2 YNNKEL (reference sequence). J lost 9 bases, V lost 1 base, and 9 bases had no gene match.